This paragraph covers one TCR beta chain sequence. This entry belongs to a study of CD8 T cells in Susac syndrome. After extraction with the RNeasy kit, about 0.45 to 1 ug of the RNA was reverse transcribed using random hexamers. The CDR3 of TCR beta was amplified by immunoSEQ multiplex PCR across 54 Vbeta and 13 Jbeta. TCRdb recomputed calls from the immunoSEQ multiplex PCR reads with MiXCR, one row per CDR3 protein. The sample lists about 70,000 distinct CDR3 sequences; more than 85% were seen once. This CDR3 has 14 residues. The V gene lost 1 base and the J gene lost 4 bases, with 11 bases spanning the gap. Looked up from germline, CDR1 is DFQATT and CDR2 is SNEGSKA (reference sequence). Controls were age- and sex-matched healthy donors. TEMRA cells underwent FACS enrichment and CD8+ and CD4+ T cells underwent negative isolation.

This chain uses TRBV20-1 with TRBJ2-1; tentatively, D is TRBD1 (6 bases). This clonotype was sampled from a human donor in good health. The specimen was CD8+ T cells from PBMCs. CDR3 DNA sequence: TGCAGTGCTAGAGTGGCCAGGGGTTACAATGAGCAGTTCTTC. It translates to CSARVARGYNEQFF.